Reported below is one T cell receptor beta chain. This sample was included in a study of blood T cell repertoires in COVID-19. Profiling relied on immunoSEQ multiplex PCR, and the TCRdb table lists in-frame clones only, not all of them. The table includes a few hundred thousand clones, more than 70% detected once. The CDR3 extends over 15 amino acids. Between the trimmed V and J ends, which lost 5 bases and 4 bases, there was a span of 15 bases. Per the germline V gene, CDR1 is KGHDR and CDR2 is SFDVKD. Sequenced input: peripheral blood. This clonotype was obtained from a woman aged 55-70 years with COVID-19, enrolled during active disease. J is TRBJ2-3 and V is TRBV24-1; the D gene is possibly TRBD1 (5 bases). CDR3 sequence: CATSVPVGVSDTQYF. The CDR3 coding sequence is TGTGCCACCAGTGTACCCGTAGGGGTCTCAGATACGCAGTATTTT.